A selection of T cell receptor beta chains follows, all from one sample in a study of beta chain features in type 1 diabetes. Sequencing was performed with immunoSEQ multiplex PCR; in TCRdb, only in-frame clones are kept and a portion is missing. This table has about 25,000 clones, roughly 53% appearing once. Specimen: stem cell memory CD4+ T cells from blood. The source is a man aged 25-45 years with type 1 diabetes. CDR3s include the opening cysteine and the closing phenylalanine or tryptophan. The order of the fields is V gene, D gene, J gene, clone size, CDR3 DNA, CDR3 protein. The D gene is left open where the match is weak. Rows may omit the clone size; those that give it use once, few, many or a size class.

v_gene: TRBV27; d_gene: TRBD1; j_gene: TRBJ1-2; abundance: NA; CDR3nt: TGTGCCAGCAGTACTCCGGGACAGGGCTACTATGGCTACACCTTC; CDR3aa: CASSTPGQGYYGYTF
v_gene: TRBV11-3; d_gene: TRBD2; j_gene: TRBJ2-3; abundance: NA; CDR3nt: TGTGCCAGCAGCACCCGGACTAGCGGGTCCACAGATACGCAGTATTTT; CDR3aa: CASSTRTSGSTDTQYF
v_gene: TRBV29-1; d_gene: NA; j_gene: TRBJ2-3; abundance: few; CDR3nt: TGCAGCGTGGGTGGGCGCACAGATACGCAGTATTTT; CDR3aa: CSVGGRTDTQYF
v_gene: TRBV11-2; d_gene: TRBD2; j_gene: TRBJ2-3; abundance: NA; CDR3nt: TGTGCCAGCAGCTCTGGACTAGCGGGAGTCATGGATACGCAGTATTTT; CDR3aa: CASSSGLAGVMDTQYF
v_gene: TRBV5-6; d_gene: TRBD1; j_gene: TRBJ2-7; abundance: NA; CDR3nt: TGTGCCAGCAGCTCGCGGGACAGGAAATTCTACGAGCAGTACTTC; CDR3aa: CASSSRDRKFYEQYF
v_gene: TRBV7-2; d_gene: TRBD2; j_gene: TRBJ2-1; abundance: few; CDR3nt: TGTGCCAGCAGAAAAGAGCGGGAGCAAGTGGGTGAGCAGTTCTTC; CDR3aa: CASRKEREQVGEQFF
v_gene: TRBV6-5; d_gene: TRBD1; j_gene: TRBJ2-7; abundance: NA; CDR3nt: TGTACCAGCAGTTACTCCACAGGGGACGAGCAGTACTTC; CDR3aa: CTSSYSTGDEQYF
v_gene: TRBV28; d_gene: NA; j_gene: TRBJ1-1; abundance: NA; CDR3nt: TGTGCCAGCAGTTTATACGCGGCGGGGACGGGAACTGAAGCTTTCTTT; CDR3aa: CASSLYAAGTGTEAFF
v_gene: TRBV10-3; d_gene: NA; j_gene: TRBJ2-1; abundance: NA; CDR3nt: TGTGCCATCAGTGCCCCCAGCGACGAGCAGTTCTTC; CDR3aa: CAISAPSDEQFF
v_gene: TRBV7-2; d_gene: TRBD1; j_gene: TRBJ2-7; abundance: NA; CDR3nt: TGTGCCAGCAGCCCGGGACAGGGGGCCTACGAGCAGTACTTC; CDR3aa: CASSPGQGAYEQYF
v_gene: TRBV29-1; d_gene: TRBD1; j_gene: TRBJ2-7; abundance: few; CDR3nt: TGCAGCGTTGACGCGGGACAGGGGTTCTACGAGCAGTACTTC; CDR3aa: CSVDAGQGFYEQYF
v_gene: TRBV6-5; d_gene: NA; j_gene: TRBJ2-6; abundance: NA; CDR3nt: TGTGCCAGCAGTTACGCGGGGACAGCTGGGGCCAACGTCCTGACTTTC; CDR3aa: CASSYAGTAGANVLTF
v_gene: TRBV9; d_gene: NA; j_gene: TRBJ2-3; abundance: few; CDR3nt: TGTGCCAGCAGCGTAGGGTTGCAGGCTGCAGATACGCAGTATTTT; CDR3aa: CASSVGLQAADTQYF
v_gene: TRBV5-1; d_gene: TRBD1; j_gene: TRBJ1-1; abundance: NA; CDR3nt: TGCGCCAGCAGCTTGTCGGGACAGGGGGACACTGAAGCTTTCTTT; CDR3aa: CASSLSGQGDTEAFF
v_gene: TRBV29-1; d_gene: TRBD1; j_gene: TRBJ1-2; abundance: NA; CDR3nt: TGCAGCGTCTGGGACAGGGTGCGAGGTGGCTACACCTTC; CDR3aa: CSVWDRVRGGYTF
v_gene: TRBV7-2; d_gene: TRBD2; j_gene: TRBJ2-2; abundance: NA; CDR3nt: TGTGCCAGCAGCCGGACTAGCGGGACCGGGGAGCTGTTTTTT; CDR3aa: CASSRTSGTGELFF
v_gene: TRBV4-1; d_gene: TRBD1; j_gene: TRBJ2-3; abundance: NA; CDR3nt: TGCGCCAGCAGCCGACCGGGACAGGGTGCGGATACGCAGTATTTT; CDR3aa: CASSRPGQGADTQYF
v_gene: TRBV11-3; d_gene: NA; j_gene: TRBJ1-6; abundance: NA; CDR3nt: TGTGCCAGCGGCTTGCGGAAAAATTCACCCCTCCACTTT; CDR3aa: CASGLRKNSPLHF
v_gene: TRBV28; d_gene: TRBD1; j_gene: TRBJ2-1; abundance: NA; CDR3nt: TGTGCCACCAGCACACGTACCAGACAGGGGGGCAATGAGCAGTTCTTC; CDR3aa: CATSTRTRQGGNEQFF
v_gene: TRBV5-1; d_gene: NA; j_gene: TRBJ2-5; abundance: NA; CDR3nt: TGCGCCAGCAGCTCACGCATGGTGGGAGCGTATTGGGTTACCCAGTACTTC; CDR3aa: CASSSRMVGAYWVTQYF
v_gene: TRBV5-1; d_gene: TRBD1; j_gene: TRBJ1-1; abundance: NA; CDR3nt: TGCGCCAGCAGCCGGGGACAGGGGGCGTTTGGGAACACTGAAGCTTTCTTT; CDR3aa: CASSRGQGAFGNTEAFF
v_gene: TRBV21-1; d_gene: NA; j_gene: TRBJ2-7; abundance: NA; CDR3nt: TGTGCCAGCAGCAGCGGACGGGGTTCCTACGAGCAGTACTTC; CDR3aa: CASSSGRGSYEQYF
v_gene: TRBV2; d_gene: NA; j_gene: TRBJ2-7; abundance: NA; CDR3nt: TGTGCCAGCAGTGAAAGAGGCGCGACCCCCTACGAGCAGTACTTC; CDR3aa: CASSERGATPYEQYF
v_gene: TRBV2; d_gene: NA; j_gene: TRBJ1-2; abundance: NA; CDR3nt: TGTGCCAGCAGTTCACAGGGAACCTATGGCTACACCTTC; CDR3aa: CASSSQGTYGYTF